This T cell receptor beta chain was identified during a study of T cells in Graves' hyperthyroidism and ophthalmopathy. Amplified TCR beta CDR3 regions came from RNA transcripts. The study used the HTBI primer set for a first-round RT-PCR of the TCR CDR3. MiXCR was run by TCRdb on the multiplex PCR reads, yielding one entry per CDR3 protein. The sample comprises fewer than 750,000 distinct CDR3 sequences, under 15% of which are singletons, and about 3.9% rests with the top ten. This CDR3 region has 12 residues. The V end lost 7 bases, the J end lost 4 bases, and 11 bases lay between the germline ends. In germline, CDR1 is MDHEN, CDR2 SYDVKM. This clonotype was detected ten times or more. For the diagnoses, clinical symptoms, serum thyroxine and TRAb, thyroid ultrasound and orbital computed tomography were used.

The sequenced sample consisted of blood. The origin of this receptor is a woman in her forties with Graves' ophthalmopathy. The chain is built from TRBV28 and TRBJ2-7; the D gene is possibly TRBD2 (6 bases). As DNA, the CDR3 is TGTGCCAGCACGGGACTGAAATACGAGCAGTACTTC. Encoded protein: CASTGLKYEQYF.